The source of this T cell receptor beta chain is a study of T cells in Graves' hyperthyroidism and ophthalmopathy. Using more than 8 ml of fresh peripheral blood, PBMCs were prepared. This clonotype has more than one count but fewer than ten. The antigen is undetermined. The study, taken as a whole, reports: Ophthalmopathy stood apart from stable hyperthyroidism in a 13 V-J model. The majority of expanded thyroid clonotypes above 0.001 also appeared in blood.

Amplified TCR beta CDR3 regions came from RNA transcripts. The HTBI primer set drove a first-round RT-PCR of the TCR CDR3. TCRdb passed the multiplex PCR reads through MiXCR, listing each CDR3 protein once. Among hundreds of thousands of distinct CDR3 sequences listed, over 12% were seen once. V lost 4 bases and J 0 bases, leaving 14 bases between the germline ends. The CDR3 loop spans 15 amino acids. Germline V lookup: CDR1 SQVTM, CDR2 ANQGSEA. V usage is TRBV29-1 and J usage is TRBJ2-3; D is unresolved. Sequencing input: blood. The receptor was derived from a woman between 55 and 75 years old with Graves' ophthalmopathy. CDR3 protein: CSVVSSATSTDTQYF. CDR3 coding DNA: TGCAGCGTTGTTAGCAGCGCCACTAGCACAGATACGCAGTATTTT.